Following are 23 T cell receptor beta chains from one sample sequenced in a study of CD8 T cells in ankylosing spondylitis. TCRdb reprocessed the 5' RACE reads via MiXCR and lists one record per CDR3 protein. In the table there are just over 350,000 distinct CDR3 sequences, roughly 20% of which are singletons. Sequencing was performed on blood, either unsorted or a sorted T cell fraction (not recorded which). The receptors originated from a male donor with ankylosing spondylitis or in good health (not recorded which).

The chain employs TRBV9 and TRBJ1-2; D unclear. V lost 5 bases and J 5 bases, leaving 7 bases between the germline ends. CDR1 SGDLS and CDR2 YYNGEE come from the germline V gene. The CDR3 is 11 amino acids. The CDR3 loop reads CASRALYGYTF. As DNA, the CDR3 is TGTGCCAGCAGGGCGTTGTATGGCTACACCTTC.

This clonotype was seen only a few times. This sequence joins TRBV4-1 and TRBJ2-3; 10 positions agree with TRBD2. Per germline, CDR1 MGHRA and CDR2 YSYEKL. This CDR3 contains 19 residues. J lost 1 base, V lost 0 bases, and 10 bases had no gene match. The CDR3 DNA sequence: TGCGCCAGCAGCCAAGATCCACTAGCGGGGACCGCTGGCACAGATACGCAGTATTTT. Its translation is CASSQDPLAGTAGTDTQYF.

In its sample, this clonotype was seen a few times. The rearrangement uses TRBV11-2 and TRBJ1-2, with D unresolved. Deletions cut 2 bases from V and 4 bases from J, with 11 bases between. The CDR3 runs 14 residues. Germline-derived CDR1 and CDR2 are SGHAT and FQNNGV. CDR3 in DNA: TGTGCCAGCAGCTTAATAGCAGAAACCTATGGCTACACCTTC. It encodes CASSLIAETYGYTF.

This clonotype was recorded a few times. V is TRBV27 and J is TRBJ2-2; D is undetermined. The CDR3 sequence is 14 residues long. Germline loops: CDR1 MNHEY, CDR2 SMNVEV (reference sequence). Trimming stripped 7 bases from V and 4 bases from J, with 13 bases between. The CDR3 loop is CASTSRDPTGELFF. The CDR3, as DNA: TGTGCCAGCACCTCGAGAGACCCCACCGGGGAGCTGTTTTTT.

The chain carries TRBV12-3 or TRBV12-4 and TRBJ2-3; D unclear. Trimming removed 6 bases from V and 7 bases from J, with 11 bases in between. The CDR3 covers 12 residues. The CDR3 DNA is TGTGCCAGCAGCCCGGACCTTAATACGCAGTATTTT. Its protein is CASSPDLNTQYF.

This clonotype came up a few times. The V call is TRBV16, the J call TRBJ2-3, with unresolved D. CDR3 size: 12 residues. V was shortened by 2 bases and J by 9 bases, with 9 bases between the two germline ends. In germline, CDR1 is KGHSY, CDR2 FQNENV. The CDR3 bases are TGTGCCAGCAGCCAAGGTAGAAGAACGCAGTATTTT. It translates to CASSQGRRTQYF.

This clonotype was detected a few times. This rearrangement joins TRBV9 to TRBJ2-1; possible D gene TRBD2, 5 bases. The CDR3 runs to 13 residues. CDR1 and CDR2 (germline): SGDLS, YYNGEE. Trimming cost V 3 bases and J 9 bases, with 13 bases left between them. The CDR3 sequence: CASSGPRALEQFF. CDR3 bases: TGTGCCAGCAGCGGGCCGAGGGCGCTTGAGCAGTTCTTC. Full variable domain (missing parts from reference TRBV9 and TRBJ2-1): DSGVTQTPKHLITATGQRVTLRCSPRSGDLSVYWYQQSLDQGLQFLIQYYNGEERAKGNILERFSAQQFPDLHSELNLSSLELGDSALYFCASSGPRALEQFFGPGTRLTVL.

This clonotype was counted only a few times. The V and J genes are TRBV27 and TRBJ2-1; 8 nucleotides align to TRBD2. The CDR3 consists of 15 residues. Trimming cost V 2 bases and J 4 bases; bases outside gene matches: 4. Germline lookup yields CDR1 MNHEY and CDR2 SMNVEV (reference sequence). The DNA for the CDR3 is TGTGCCAGCAGTTTAACCGGGGGGGTTTACAATGAGCAGTTCTTC. Translated, it gives CASSLTGGVYNEQFF.

The chain combines TRBV20-1 with TRBJ2-5, with 8 bases matching TRBD2. Looked up from germline, CDR1 is DFQATT and CDR2 is SNEGSKA (reference sequence). This CDR3 spans 16 amino acids. J lost 5 bases, V lost 4 bases, and 15 bases had no gene match. CDR3 residues: CSANRDSGDTRETQYF. The CDR3 DNA reads as TGCAGTGCTAACCGTGATAGCGGGGATACGCGGGAGACCCAGTACTTC.

This chain joins TRBV27 and TRBJ1-4; D ambiguous. CDR3 length equals 11 residues. Germline CDR1 is MNHEY and CDR2 is SMNVEV (reference sequence). Trimming took 6 bases from V and 5 from J, leaving 4 bases between them. Here the CDR3 reads CASRQNEKLFF. CDR3 DNA sequence: TGTGCCAGCAGACAAAATGAAAAACTGTTTTTT.

V is TRBV7-3 and J is TRBJ2-1, with a tentative D call TRBD1 (5 bases). Germline loops: CDR1 SGHTA, CDR2 FQGTGA. V gave up 4 bases and J gave up 0 bases, with 10 bases separating them. The CDR3 contains 15 residues. CDR3 sequence reads: CASSSDTHSYNEQFF. In nucleotides, the CDR3 is TGTGCCAGCAGCTCGGACACTCACTCCTACAATGAGCAGTTCTTC.

This clonotype showed up just a few times. This rearrangement joins TRBV5-6 to TRBJ2-7, with no clear D. Trimming removed 3 bases from V and 0 bases from J, with 7 bases in between. This CDR3 has 13 residues. The V gene's germline CDR1 is SGHDT and CDR2 YYEEEE. The chain's CDR3 is CASSYSPSYEQYF. CDR3 nucleotide sequence: TGTGCCAGCAGCTACTCCCCCTCCTACGAGCAGTACTTC. Full variable domain (remainder filled in from reference TRBV5-6 and TRBJ2-7): DAGVTQSPTHLIKTRGQQVTLRCSPKSGHDTVSWYQQALGQGPQFIFQYYEEEERQRGNFPDRFSGHQFPNYSSELNVNALLLGDSALYLCASSYSPSYEQYFGPGTRLTVT.

In its sample, this clonotype was seen a few times. This sequence joins TRBV12-3 or TRBV12-4 and TRBJ1-5, with a tentative D call TRBD1 (5 bases). This CDR3 is 14 amino acids long. With 6 bases removed from V and 6 bases from J, the gap between germline ends came to 15 bases. The CDR3 sequence is CASRETGESQPQHF. The DNA of the CDR3 is TGTGCCAGCAGAGAGACGGGGGAGAGTCAGCCCCAGCATTTT.

The chain employs TRBV5-1 and TRBJ1-1; D not certain. V shed 5 bases and J shed 11 bases, with 19 bases lying between them. This CDR3 contains 13 residues. CDR1 and CDR2 from the germline V gene are SGHRS and YFSETQ. CDR3 sequence: CASRTDWTGRAFF. The CDR3 DNA follows: TGCGCCAGCAGAACCGATTGGACCGGGCGGGCTTTCTTT. The variable domain in full, completed from reference TRBV5-1 and TRBJ1-1, reads KAGVTQTPRYLIKTRGQQVTLSCSPISGHRSVSWYQQTPGQGLQFLFEYFSETQRNKGNFPGRFSGRQFSNSRSEMNVSTLELGDSALYLCASRTDWTGRAFFGQGTRLTVV.

This rearrangement joins TRBV10-2 to TRBJ2-4, with 9 bases fitting TRBD1. Germline V gives CDR1 WSHSY, CDR2 SAAADI. V was clipped by 4 bases and J by 0 bases; unmatched bases: 1. The CDR3 is made up of 15 amino acids. The DNA for the CDR3 is TGCGCCAGCAGTGGGACAGGGGAAGCCAAAAACATTCAGTACTTC. It specifies CASSGTGEAKNIQYF.

The J gene is TRBJ2-3, the V gene TRBV7-9; D gene uncertain. Per germline, CDR1 SEHNR and CDR2 FQNEAQ (reference sequence). The V end lost 11 bases, the J end lost 4 bases, and 7 bases lay between the germline ends. The CDR3 is made up of 10 amino acids. CDR3 amino acids: CADEADTQYF. The CDR3 nucleotides read TGTGCCGACGAGGCAGATACGCAGTATTTT.

Only a few counts were recorded for this clonotype. The chain uses TRBV9 and TRBJ2-2; 11 bases match TRBD2. J was trimmed by 1 base and V by 2 bases; bases with no gene match: 4. Per the germline V gene, CDR1 is SGDLS and CDR2 is YYNGEE. This CDR3 region has 17 residues. As DNA, the CDR3 is TGTGCCAGCAGCGTGGGTACTAGCGGGGGGAACACCGGGGAGCTGTTTTTT. It yields the protein CASSVGTSGGNTGELFF.

The chain joins TRBV27 to TRBJ2-4; 9 nucleotides agree with TRBD1. The J segment lost 9 bases and the V segment lost 7 bases, leaving 10 bases of the junction unmatched. CDR3 length: 14 residues. The V gene's germline CDR1 is MNHEY and CDR2 SMNVEV (reference sequence). CDR3 in amino acids: CASTSGTGYGIQYF. The CDR3 DNA sequence: TGTGCCAGCACCTCAGGGACAGGGTACGGCATTCAGTACTTC.

This clonotype occurred a few times. The chain carries TRBV7-8 and TRBJ2-3; maybe TRBD1 (6 bases). Trimming removed 5 bases from V and 3 bases from J, with 12 bases in between. The CDR3 is made up of 14 amino acids. The germline V gene has CDR1 SGHVS and CDR2 FQNEAQ. This CDR3 is CASSPLRGTDTQYF. The CDR3 region has the DNA TGTGCCAGCAGCCCTTTGAGGGGGACAGATACGCAGTATTTT. The complete variable domain, with remaining parts taken from reference TRBV7-8 and TRBJ2-3, reads GAGVSQSPRYKVAKRGQDVALRCDPISGHVSLFWYQQALGQGPEFLTYFQNEAQLDKSGLPSDRFFAERPEGSVSTLKIQRTQQEDSAVYLCASSPLRGTDTQYFGPGTRLTVL.

The V call is TRBV18, the J call TRBJ2-7, with 10 bases aligning to TRBD1. Germline V gene sequence: CDR1 KGHSH, CDR2 LQKENI. The V gene end was trimmed by 8 bases and the J gene end by 2 bases; junction bases not matched to a gene: 9. The CDR3 covers 15 residues. The CDR3 spells CASTPGTGATYEQYF. The CDR3 DNA reads as TGTGCCAGCACCCCCGGGACAGGGGCGACCTACGAGCAGTACTTC.

In this sample, this clonotype turned up a few times. J is TRBJ2-2 and V is TRBV29-1; 8 bases are a match to TRBD2. The CDR3 covers 14 residues. Germline CDR1 reads SQVTM; CDR2 reads ANQGSEA. The J segment lost 7 bases and the V segment lost 0 bases, leaving 4 bases of the junction unmatched. CDR3 region: CSVEDRGGNGELFF. CDR3 sequence (DNA): TGCAGCGTTGAAGATCGGGGGGGTAACGGGGAGCTGTTTTTT.

V is TRBV7-9 and J is TRBJ1-2; D is perhaps TRBD1 (5 bases). Germline V CDR1 and CDR2: SEHNR, FQNEAQ (reference sequence). V was clipped by 0 bases and J by 2 bases, with 7 bases between them. The CDR3 loop spans 14 amino acids. The CDR3 bases are TGTGCCAGCAGCTTAGCGGCAGGGAACTATGGCTACACCTTC. It encodes CASSLAAGNYGYTF.

The CDR3 protein is CSVAGGTLNTEAFF. The CDR3 DNA sequence: TGCAGCGTTGCGGGGGGGACCCTGAACACTGAAGCTTTCTTT. V is TRBV29-1 and J is TRBJ1-1, with D tentatively TRBD1 (5 bases). V lost 4 bases, J lost 0 bases, and 12 bases lay in between. Per the germline V gene, CDR1 is SQVTM and CDR2 is ANQGSEA. This CDR3 is built from 14 residues.